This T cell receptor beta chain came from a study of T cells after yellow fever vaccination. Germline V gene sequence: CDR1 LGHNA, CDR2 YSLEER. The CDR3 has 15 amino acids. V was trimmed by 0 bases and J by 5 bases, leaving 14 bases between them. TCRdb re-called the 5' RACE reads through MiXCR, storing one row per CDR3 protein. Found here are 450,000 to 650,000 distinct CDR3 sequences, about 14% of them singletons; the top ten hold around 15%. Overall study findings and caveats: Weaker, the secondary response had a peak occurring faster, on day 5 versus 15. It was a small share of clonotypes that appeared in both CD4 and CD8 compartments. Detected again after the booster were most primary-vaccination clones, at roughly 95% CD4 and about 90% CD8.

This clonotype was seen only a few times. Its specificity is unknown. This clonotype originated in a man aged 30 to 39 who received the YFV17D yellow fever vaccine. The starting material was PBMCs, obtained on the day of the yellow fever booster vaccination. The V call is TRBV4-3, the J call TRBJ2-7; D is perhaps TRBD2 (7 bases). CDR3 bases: TGCGCCAGCAGCCAAGAGATTACAGGGAGGGACGAGCAGTACTTC. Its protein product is CASSQEITGRDEQYF.